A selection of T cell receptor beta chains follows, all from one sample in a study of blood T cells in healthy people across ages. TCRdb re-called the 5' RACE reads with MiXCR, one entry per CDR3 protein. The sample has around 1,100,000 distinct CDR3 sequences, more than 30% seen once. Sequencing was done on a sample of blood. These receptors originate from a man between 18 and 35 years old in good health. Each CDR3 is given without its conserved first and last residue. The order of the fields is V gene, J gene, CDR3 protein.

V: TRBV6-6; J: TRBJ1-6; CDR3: ASSPGPPSSYNSPLH
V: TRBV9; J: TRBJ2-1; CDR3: ASNGGGYNEQF
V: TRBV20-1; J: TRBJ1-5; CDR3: SGQVTANQPQH
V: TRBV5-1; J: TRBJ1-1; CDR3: ASSLVPGDLNTEAF
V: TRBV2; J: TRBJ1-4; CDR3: ASSEGEGHGEKLF
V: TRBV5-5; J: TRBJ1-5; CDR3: ASSLGAEPQH
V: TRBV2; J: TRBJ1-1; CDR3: ASIPMVGETEAF
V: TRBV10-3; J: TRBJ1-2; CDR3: AISRTTGFGDYGYT
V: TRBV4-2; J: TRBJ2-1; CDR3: ASSRGTSGGLYNEQF
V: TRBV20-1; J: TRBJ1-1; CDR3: SATQGGEAF
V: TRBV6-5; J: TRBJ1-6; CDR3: ASSYLAGGGSPLH
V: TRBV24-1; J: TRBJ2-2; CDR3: ATRLASGELF
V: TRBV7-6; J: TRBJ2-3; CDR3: ASSLSRGRTDTQY
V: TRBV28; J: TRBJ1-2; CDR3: ASSFGETGAIDCGYT
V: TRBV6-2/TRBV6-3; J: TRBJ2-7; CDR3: ASSRHSYEQY
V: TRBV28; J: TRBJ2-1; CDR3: ASTKRAFVVGYNEQF
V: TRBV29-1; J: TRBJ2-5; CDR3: SVEGPTGETQY
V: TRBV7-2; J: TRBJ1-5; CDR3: ASSLRRGQPQH
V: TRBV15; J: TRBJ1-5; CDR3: ATSRDRQSTAQH
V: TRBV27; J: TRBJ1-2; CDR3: ASSLLPRSLGYT
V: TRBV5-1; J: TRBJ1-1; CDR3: ASSYQGPNTEAF
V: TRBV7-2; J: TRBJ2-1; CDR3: ASSFDRQSYNEQF
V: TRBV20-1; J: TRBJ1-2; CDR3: SVLPGSSSYGYT
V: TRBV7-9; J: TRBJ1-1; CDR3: ASSQGRVEAF
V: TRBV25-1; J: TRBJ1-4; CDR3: ASSENDRVGEKLF
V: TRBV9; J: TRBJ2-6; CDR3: ASSERTGKNSGANVLT
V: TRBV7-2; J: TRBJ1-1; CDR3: ASSLVLTSEAF
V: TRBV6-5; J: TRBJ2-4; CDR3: ASSYSTTVEEQY
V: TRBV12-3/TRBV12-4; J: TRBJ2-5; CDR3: ASSFQRSQETQY
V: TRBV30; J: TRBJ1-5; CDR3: AWSGDRGVYNPNQPQH
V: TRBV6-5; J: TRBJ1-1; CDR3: ASSVHRGRGTEAF
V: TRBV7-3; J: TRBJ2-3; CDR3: ASSYGTETDTQY
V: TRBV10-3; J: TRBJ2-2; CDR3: AISDGHPGTGELF
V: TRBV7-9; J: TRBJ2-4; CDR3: ASSQRTGEAKNIQY
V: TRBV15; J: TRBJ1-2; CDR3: ATSDRTGEGYGYT
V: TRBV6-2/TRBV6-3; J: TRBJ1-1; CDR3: ASSDSSGKREAF
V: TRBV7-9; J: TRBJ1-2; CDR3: ASSQTIGQLQYGYT
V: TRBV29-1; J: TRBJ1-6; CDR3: SCRDSRNSPLH
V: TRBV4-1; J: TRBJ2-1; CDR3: ASSQDYGLRGVNEQF
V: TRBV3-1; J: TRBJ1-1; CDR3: ASSQDLGPAGTEAF
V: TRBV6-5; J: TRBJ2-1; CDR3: ASSYPSGGLSSYNEQF
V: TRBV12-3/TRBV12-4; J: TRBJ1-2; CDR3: ASRVGGSGYT
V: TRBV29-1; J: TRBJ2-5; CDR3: SVGAAPQY
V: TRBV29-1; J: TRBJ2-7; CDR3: SVLQGSSYEQY
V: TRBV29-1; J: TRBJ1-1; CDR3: SVNRGNTEAF
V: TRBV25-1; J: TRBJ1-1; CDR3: ASIVGDEAF
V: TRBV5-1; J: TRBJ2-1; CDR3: ASKERNRDEQF
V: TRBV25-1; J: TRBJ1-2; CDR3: ASSDPTDTGGYT
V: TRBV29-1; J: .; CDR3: SARPGQGAHEQY
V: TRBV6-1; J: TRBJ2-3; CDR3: ASSEWGQGIDTQY
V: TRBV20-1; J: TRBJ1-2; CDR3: SARALKQWGQVIYGYT
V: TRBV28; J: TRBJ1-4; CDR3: ANSLPGTGNEKLF
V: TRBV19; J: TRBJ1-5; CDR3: ASSWGDVSNQPQH
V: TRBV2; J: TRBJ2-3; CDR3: ASRLGQFPDTQY
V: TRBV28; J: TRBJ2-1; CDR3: ASSPDRATYNEQF
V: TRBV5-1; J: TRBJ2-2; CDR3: PSSLKTGELF
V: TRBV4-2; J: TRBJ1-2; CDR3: ASSPSSGTAYGYT